The T cell receptor beta chain described here comes from a study of T cell responses to AZD1222 COVID-19 vaccine. Study results and caveats: Recipients of two AZD1222 doses showed rising Spike-specific TCR breadth and depth. Clonal diversity may have been underestimated, and the donors were mostly white British, with more females than males. Spike-spanning, vaccine-associated CD4 TCRs were dominant at 160-218 and 743-854.

Profiling relied on immunoSEQ multiplex PCR, and the TCRdb table lists in-frame clones only, not all of them. The sample contains around 200,000 clones, approximately 94% of which appear only once. V was pared by 9 bases and J by 4 bases, with 15 bases between. CDR3 length: 13 residues. A remark on this clone: The antigen is undetermined. Other nucleotide sequences in the sample specify the same CDR3.

Second-dose groups at about 4 or about 12 weeks were pooled. V and J are TRBV12-3 or TRBV12-4 and TRBJ2-5; possible D gene TRBD2, 7 bases. This sequence originates from an adult who received the AZD1222 COVID-19 vaccine. The source was peripheral blood, collected 28 days after the second AZD1222 dose. CDR3 bases: TGTGCCAGTACGGGCGGGGGCGGAGAGACCCAGTACTTC. Amino acids: CASTGGGGETQYF.